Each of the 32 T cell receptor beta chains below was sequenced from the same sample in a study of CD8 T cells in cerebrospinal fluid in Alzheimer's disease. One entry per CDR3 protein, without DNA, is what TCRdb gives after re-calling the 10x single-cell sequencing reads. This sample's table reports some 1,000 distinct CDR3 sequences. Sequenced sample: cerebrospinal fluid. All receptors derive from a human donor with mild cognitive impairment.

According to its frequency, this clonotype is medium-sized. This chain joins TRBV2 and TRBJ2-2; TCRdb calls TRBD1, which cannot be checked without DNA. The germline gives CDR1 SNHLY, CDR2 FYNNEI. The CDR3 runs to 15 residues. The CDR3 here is CASSPDRVATGELFF.

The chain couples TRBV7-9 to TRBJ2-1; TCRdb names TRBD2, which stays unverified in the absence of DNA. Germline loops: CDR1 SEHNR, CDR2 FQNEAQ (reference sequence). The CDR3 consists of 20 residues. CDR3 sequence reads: CASSSGRSHLLAGDGNEQFF.

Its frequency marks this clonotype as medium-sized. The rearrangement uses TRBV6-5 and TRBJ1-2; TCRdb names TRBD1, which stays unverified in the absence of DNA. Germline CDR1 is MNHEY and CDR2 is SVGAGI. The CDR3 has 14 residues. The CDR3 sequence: CASSSAGGPYGYTF.

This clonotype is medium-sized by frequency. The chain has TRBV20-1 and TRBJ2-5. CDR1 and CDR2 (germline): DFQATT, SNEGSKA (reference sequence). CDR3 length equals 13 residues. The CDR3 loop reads CSARQVNQETQYF.

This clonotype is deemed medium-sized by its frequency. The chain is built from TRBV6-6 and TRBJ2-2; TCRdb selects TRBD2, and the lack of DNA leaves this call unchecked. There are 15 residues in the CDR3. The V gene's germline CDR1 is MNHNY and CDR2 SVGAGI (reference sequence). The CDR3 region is CASSPDWLDTGELFF.

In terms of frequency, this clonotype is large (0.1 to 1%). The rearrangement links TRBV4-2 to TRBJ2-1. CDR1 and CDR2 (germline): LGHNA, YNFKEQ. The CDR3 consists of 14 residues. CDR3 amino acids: CASSQTGSYNEQFF.

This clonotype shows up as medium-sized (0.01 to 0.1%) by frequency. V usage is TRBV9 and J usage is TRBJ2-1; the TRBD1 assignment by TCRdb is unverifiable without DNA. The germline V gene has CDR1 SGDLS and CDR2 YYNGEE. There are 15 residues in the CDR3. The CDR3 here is CASSVAGGGTNEQFF.

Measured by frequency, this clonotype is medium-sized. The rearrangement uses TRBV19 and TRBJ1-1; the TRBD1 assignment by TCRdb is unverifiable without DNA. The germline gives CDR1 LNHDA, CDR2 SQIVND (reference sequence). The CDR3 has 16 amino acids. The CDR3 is CASRLGQSSMNTEAFF.

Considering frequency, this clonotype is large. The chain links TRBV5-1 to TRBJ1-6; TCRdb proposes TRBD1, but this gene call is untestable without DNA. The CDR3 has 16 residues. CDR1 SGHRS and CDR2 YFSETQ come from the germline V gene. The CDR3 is CASSSPTGVGNSPLHF.

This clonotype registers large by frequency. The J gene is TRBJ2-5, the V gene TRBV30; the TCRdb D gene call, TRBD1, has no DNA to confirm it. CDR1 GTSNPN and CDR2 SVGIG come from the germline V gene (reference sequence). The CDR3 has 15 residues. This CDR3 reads CAWKQSREYQETQYF.

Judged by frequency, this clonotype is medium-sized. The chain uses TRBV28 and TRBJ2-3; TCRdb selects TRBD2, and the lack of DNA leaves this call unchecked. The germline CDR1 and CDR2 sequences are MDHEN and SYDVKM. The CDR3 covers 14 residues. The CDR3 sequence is CASTSPHSTDTQYF.

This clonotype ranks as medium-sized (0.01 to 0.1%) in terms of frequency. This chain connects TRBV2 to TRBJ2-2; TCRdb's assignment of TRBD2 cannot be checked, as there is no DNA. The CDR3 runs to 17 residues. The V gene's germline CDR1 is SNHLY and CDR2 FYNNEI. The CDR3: CASSRLKAGGNTGELFF.

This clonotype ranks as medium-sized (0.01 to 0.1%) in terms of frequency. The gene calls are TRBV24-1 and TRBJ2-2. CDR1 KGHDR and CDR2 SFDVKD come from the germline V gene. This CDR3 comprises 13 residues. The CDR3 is CATQLDGTGELFF.

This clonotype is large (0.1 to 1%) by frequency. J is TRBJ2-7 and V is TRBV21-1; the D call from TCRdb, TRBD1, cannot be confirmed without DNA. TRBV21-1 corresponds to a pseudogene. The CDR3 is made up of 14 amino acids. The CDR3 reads CASSNETGWCEQYF.

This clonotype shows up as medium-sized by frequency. The CDR3 loop reads CASSDPPGTGFSTGELFF. V is TRBV6-5 and J is TRBJ2-2; TCRdb proposes TRBD1, but this gene call is untestable without DNA. Germline V lookup: CDR1 MNHEY, CDR2 SVGAGI. CDR3 length equals 18 residues.

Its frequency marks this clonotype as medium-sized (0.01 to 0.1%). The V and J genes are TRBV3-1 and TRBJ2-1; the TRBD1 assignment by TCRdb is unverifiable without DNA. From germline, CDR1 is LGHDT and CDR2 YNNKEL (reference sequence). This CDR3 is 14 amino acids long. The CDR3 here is CASSRTLKTKEQFF.

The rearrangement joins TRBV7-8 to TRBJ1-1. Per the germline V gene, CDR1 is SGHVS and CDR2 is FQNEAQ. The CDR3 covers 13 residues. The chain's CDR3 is CASSFRLNTEAFF.

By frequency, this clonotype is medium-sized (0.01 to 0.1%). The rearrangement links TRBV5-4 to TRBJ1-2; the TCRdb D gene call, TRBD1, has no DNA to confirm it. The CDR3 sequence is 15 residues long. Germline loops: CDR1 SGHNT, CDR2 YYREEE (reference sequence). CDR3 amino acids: CASSLGGETNYGYTF. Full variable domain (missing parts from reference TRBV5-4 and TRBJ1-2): ETGVTQSPTHLIKTRGQQVTLRCSSQSGHNTVSWYQQALGQGPQFIFQYYREEENGRGNFPPRFSGLQFPNYSSELNVNALELDDSALYLCASSLGGETNYGYTFGSGTRLTVV.

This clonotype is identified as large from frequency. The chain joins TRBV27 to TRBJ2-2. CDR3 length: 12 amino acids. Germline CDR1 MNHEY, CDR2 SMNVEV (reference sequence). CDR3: CASSFLMGELFF.

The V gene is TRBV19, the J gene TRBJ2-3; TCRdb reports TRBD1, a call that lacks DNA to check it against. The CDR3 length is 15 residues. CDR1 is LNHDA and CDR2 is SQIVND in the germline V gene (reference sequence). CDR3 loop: CASSIGGTGVNTQYF.

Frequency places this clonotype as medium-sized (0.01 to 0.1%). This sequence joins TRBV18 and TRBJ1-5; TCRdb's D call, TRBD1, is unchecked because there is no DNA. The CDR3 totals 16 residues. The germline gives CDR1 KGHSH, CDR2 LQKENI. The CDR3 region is CASSPDRADSNQPQHF.

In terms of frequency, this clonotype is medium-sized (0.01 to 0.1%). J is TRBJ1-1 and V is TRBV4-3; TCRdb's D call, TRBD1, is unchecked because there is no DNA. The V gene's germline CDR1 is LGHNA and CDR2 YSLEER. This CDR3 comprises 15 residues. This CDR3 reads CASSQDAGSNTEAFF.

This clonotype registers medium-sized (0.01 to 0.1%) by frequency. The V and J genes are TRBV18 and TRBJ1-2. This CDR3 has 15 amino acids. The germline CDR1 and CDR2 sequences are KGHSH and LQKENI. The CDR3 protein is CASSPPGGTVYGYTF.

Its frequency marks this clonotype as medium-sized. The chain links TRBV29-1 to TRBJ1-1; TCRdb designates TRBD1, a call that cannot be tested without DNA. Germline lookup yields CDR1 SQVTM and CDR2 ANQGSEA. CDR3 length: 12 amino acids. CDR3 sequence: CSASTSGSEAFF.

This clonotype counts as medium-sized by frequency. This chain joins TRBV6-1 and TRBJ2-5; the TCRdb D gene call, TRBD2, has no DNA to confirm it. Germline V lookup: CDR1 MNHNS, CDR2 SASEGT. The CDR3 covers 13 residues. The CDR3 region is CASRRVLQETQYF.

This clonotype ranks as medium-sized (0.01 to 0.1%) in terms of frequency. CDR3 sequence reads: CASRLDGSYEQYF. The chain joins TRBV2 to TRBJ2-7. The CDR3 consists of 13 residues. Germline CDR1 reads SNHLY; CDR2 reads FYNNEI.

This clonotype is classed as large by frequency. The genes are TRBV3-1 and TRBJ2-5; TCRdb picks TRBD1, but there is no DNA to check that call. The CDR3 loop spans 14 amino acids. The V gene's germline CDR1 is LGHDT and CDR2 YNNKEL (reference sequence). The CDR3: CASSLRGGQETQYF.

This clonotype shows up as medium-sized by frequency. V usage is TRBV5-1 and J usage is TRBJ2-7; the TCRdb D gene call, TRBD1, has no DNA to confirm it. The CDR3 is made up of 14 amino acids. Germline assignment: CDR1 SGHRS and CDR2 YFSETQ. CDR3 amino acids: CASSSEGAVYEQYF.

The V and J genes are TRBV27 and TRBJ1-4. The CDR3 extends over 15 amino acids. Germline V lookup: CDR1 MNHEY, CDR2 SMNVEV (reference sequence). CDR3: CASSPKRVENEKLFF.

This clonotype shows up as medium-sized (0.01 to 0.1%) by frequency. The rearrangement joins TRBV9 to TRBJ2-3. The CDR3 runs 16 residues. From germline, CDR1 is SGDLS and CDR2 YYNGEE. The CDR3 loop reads CASSLFTDTVIDTQYF.

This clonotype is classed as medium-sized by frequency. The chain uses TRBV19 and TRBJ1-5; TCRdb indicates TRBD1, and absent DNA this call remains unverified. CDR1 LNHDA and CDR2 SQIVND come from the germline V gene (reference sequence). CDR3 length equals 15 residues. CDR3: CASSIGRGSNQPQHF.

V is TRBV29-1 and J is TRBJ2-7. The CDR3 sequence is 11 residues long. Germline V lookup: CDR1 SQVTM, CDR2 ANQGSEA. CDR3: CSVELGYEQYF.